Following are 10 T cell receptor beta chains from one sample sequenced in a study of cytomegalovirus exposure and HLA in healthy donors. Here immunoSEQ multiplex PCR was the method, and the copy in TCRdb shows in-frame clones only, minus some. The data hold a few hundred thousand clones, with nearly 90% observed a single time. Sequencing was performed on PBMCs. The receptors originated from a woman aged 18-29 years in good health and CMV-seronegative.

This clone appeared once. V is TRBV9 and J is TRBJ2-6; TRBD1 matches 9 bases. Trimming cost V 4 bases and J 2 bases; bases outside gene matches: 10. Germline V CDR1 and CDR2: SGDLS, YYNGEE. The length of the CDR3 is 18 residues. The chain's CDR3 is CASSTRDREQTGANVLTF. CDR3 nucleotide sequence: TGTGCCAGCAGCACCCGGGACAGGGAACAAACTGGGGCCAACGTCCTGACTTTC. The whole variable domain, filled in from reference TRBV9 and TRBJ2-6, reads DSGVTQTPKHLITATGQRVTLRCSPRSGDLSVYWYQQSLDQGLQFLIQYYNGEERAKGNILERFSAQQFPDLHSELNLSSLELGDSALYFCASSTRDREQTGANVLTFGAGSRLTVL.

The chain has TRBV2 and TRBJ2-5; 8 positions match TRBD2. Germline loops: CDR1 SNHLY, CDR2 FYNNEI. The length of the CDR3 is 15 residues. The V segment lost 7 bases and the J segment 4 bases; nucleotides outside the gene matches: 11. The DNA for the CDR3 is TGTGCCAGCATGAGGGACGGGGGGGCCCCAGAGACCCAGTACTTC. It codes for CASMRDGGAPETQYF. Using reference TRBV2 and TRBJ2-5 for the parts outside the CDR3, the full variable domain is EPEVTQTPSHQVTQMGQEVILRCVPISNHLYFYWYRQILGQKVEFLVSFYNNEISEKSEIFDDQFSVERPDGSNFTLKIRSTKLEDSAMYFCASMRDGGAPETQYFGPGTRLLVL.

This chain connects TRBV27 to TRBJ1-2, with 8 bases identical to TRBD1. The CDR3 spans 15 residues. Per germline, CDR1 MNHEY and CDR2 SMNVEV (reference sequence). V gave up 5 bases and J gave up 4 bases; unmatched junction bases: 9. CDR3: CASSPGTGIGYGYTF. CDR3 DNA sequence: TGTGCCAGCAGTCCAGGGACAGGTATCGGCTATGGCTACACCTTC.

The CDR3 DNA is TGTGCCAGCTCACAACGGGACATCGGGACCATATATTTT. Its translation is CASSQRDIGTIYF. The chain carries TRBV18 and TRBJ1-3; D might be TRBD1 (6 bases). This CDR3 is 13 amino acids long. Germline assignment: CDR1 KGHSH and CDR2 LQKENI. Trimming shortened V by 4 bases and J by 10 bases, and 14 bases separated the two germline ends.

The chain recombines TRBV7-2 with TRBJ2-1; no definite D call. In germline, CDR1 is SGHTA, CDR2 FQGNSA. V lost 5 bases and J 2 bases, leaving 13 bases between the germline ends. CDR3 size: 15 residues. CDR3 nucleotide sequence: TGTGCCAGCAGCCCTTTTGCGGAACCCTACAATGAGCAGTTCTTC. Translated: CASSPFAEPYNEQFF.

The chain is built from TRBV6-5 and TRBJ2-7; 7 bases align to TRBD2. Germline assignment: CDR1 MNHEY and CDR2 SVGAGI. This CDR3 is built from 16 residues. Trimming removed 2 bases from V and 1 base from J; junction bases left unmatched: 8. CDR3 amino acids: CASSYGSSGVSYEQYF. The CDR3 coding sequence is TGTGCCAGCAGTTACGGCTCTAGCGGTGTTTCCTACGAGCAGTACTTC.

The CDR3 DNA sequence: TGTGCCAGCAGTTTATTAGCGGGGGACCGGCCAGATACGCAGTATTTT. Translation gives CASSLLAGDRPDTQYF. This chain joins TRBV27 and TRBJ2-3; 9 bases align to TRBD2. CDR3 size: 16 residues. CDR1 is MNHEY and CDR2 is SMNVEV in the germline V gene (reference sequence). V gave up 1 base and J gave up 4 bases; unmatched junction bases: 6.

This clone was seen a single time. CDR3 nucleotide sequence: TGCGCCAGCAGCCAAGTGCAGGGGGGCTACAATGAGCAGTTCTTC. It encodes CASSQVQGGYNEQFF. V usage is TRBV4-1 and J usage is TRBJ2-1; D is possibly TRBD1 (7 bases). Trimming removed 1 base at V and 3 bases at J, with 10 bases between. Germline CDR1 reads MGHRA; CDR2 reads YSYEKL. CDR3 length: 15 amino acids.

The chain couples TRBV11-2 to TRBJ2-2; 13 bases map to TRBD2. Trimming cost V 1 base and J 5 bases; bases outside gene matches: 4. The CDR3 is made up of 17 amino acids. Germline V CDR1 and CDR2: SGHAT, FQNNGV. The CDR3 sequence: CASSLVGLAGATGELFF. The CDR3 DNA sequence: TGTGCCAGCAGCTTAGTTGGACTAGCGGGAGCGACCGGGGAGCTGTTTTTT.

This chain connects TRBV7-8 to TRBJ1-5, with TRBD1 matching 7 bases. Trimming took 5 bases from V and 4 from J; bases not matched to a gene: 8. CDR3 length: 15 residues. Germline V gene data show CDR1 as SGHVS and CDR2 as FQNEAQ. The DNA of the CDR3 is TGTGCCAGCAGCCCGGGTCCGACAGGGAATCAGCCCCAGCATTTT. Residues: CASSPGPTGNQPQHF.